This T cell receptor beta chain is from a study of post-analysis software for immune sequencing data. Study-level background: The cohort encompassed relapsing-remitting, secondary progressive and progressive-relapsing multiple sclerosis disease courses.

For this clonotype: The antigen is not known.

The V gene's germline CDR1 is SQVTM and CDR2 ANQGSEA. The CDR3 runs 15 residues. The J segment lost 5 bases and the V segment lost 5 bases, leaving 14 bases of the junction unmatched. Study outcomes and limitations: When patients were compared with controls, 4 or 5 TRBV segments were more frequent, TRBV5-6, TRBV5-1 and TRBV20-1 among them. Controls' normalized Chao1 diversity significantly exceeded that of multiple sclerosis patients. Under the F measure, samples that were prepared in one batch clustered strongly together.

Unique molecular identifiers had been added to the TCR beta cDNA libraries. Once about 0.9 to 11 million T cells were used, hundreds of thousands of cDNA molecules resulted. TCRdb passed the PCR reads through MiXCR, listing each CDR3 protein once. This sample has around 400,000 distinct CDR3 sequences, with 39% found just once. The receptor comes from a girl aged 2 to 9 with multiple sclerosis. The sequenced sample consisted of blood. The genes are TRBV29-1 and TRBJ2-5; 7 nucleotides match TRBD2. DNA for the CDR3: TGCAGCGTTAATCCAACGGGAGGAGGGGTGGAGACCCAGTACTTC. Amino acid sequence: CSVNPTGGGVETQYF.